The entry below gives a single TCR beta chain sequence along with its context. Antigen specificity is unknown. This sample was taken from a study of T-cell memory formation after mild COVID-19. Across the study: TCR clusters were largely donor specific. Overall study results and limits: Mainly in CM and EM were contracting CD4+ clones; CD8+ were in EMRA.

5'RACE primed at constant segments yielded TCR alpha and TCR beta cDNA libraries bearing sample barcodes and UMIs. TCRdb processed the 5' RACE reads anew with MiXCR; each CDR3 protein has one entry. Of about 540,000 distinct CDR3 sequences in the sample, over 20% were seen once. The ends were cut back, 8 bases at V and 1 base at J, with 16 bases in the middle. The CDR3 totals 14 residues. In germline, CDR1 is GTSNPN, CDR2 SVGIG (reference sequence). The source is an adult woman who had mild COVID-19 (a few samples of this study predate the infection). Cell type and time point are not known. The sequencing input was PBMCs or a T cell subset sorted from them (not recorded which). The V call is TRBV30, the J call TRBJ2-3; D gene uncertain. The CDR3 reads CAVSDLAGTDTQYF. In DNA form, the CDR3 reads TGTGCCGTATCAGACCTGGCGGGCACAGATACGCAGTATTTT.